The 2 T cell receptor beta chains below all came from one sample that was sequenced in a study of cytomegalovirus exposure and HLA in healthy donors (dated by TCRdb to 2016 to 2017). Library prep was done by the immunoSEQ multiplex PCR assay. For the multiplex PCR, a mixture combining 60 forward primers for TCR Vbeta segments and 13 reverse primers for TCR Jbeta segments was used. The clones in this table, taken by TCRdb from immuneACCESS, are in-frame only. Not every clone is retained; where verified, under half of the shortfall comes from an unresolved V gene, and the cause of the rest is unknown. The sample table records roughly 130,000 clones; roughly 80% of these occur just once. The top ten clones comprise more than 0.95% of the sample. Material: PBMCs. The receptor set was obtained from a man between 18 and 35 years old in good health and CMV-seronegative.

In its sample, this clone was seen a few times. The rearrangement uses TRBV5-6 and TRBJ1-2, with D uncertain. Germline V lookup: CDR1 SGHDT, CDR2 YYEEEE. The CDR3 length is 12 residues. V lost 2 bases and J 8 bases, leaving 10 bases between the germline ends. The CDR3: CASSLISRGYTF. The CDR3 DNA sequence: TGTGCCAGCAGCTTAATTTCCCGGGGCTACACCTTC.

Turning to this clone: The same CDR3 can be traced to other DNA sequences in this sample. The chain is built from TRBV2 and TRBJ2-6; D is possibly TRBD1 (5 bases). The CDR3 spans 15 residues. Trimming stripped 7 bases from V and 0 bases from J, with 10 bases between. Looked up from germline, CDR1 is SNHLY and CDR2 is FYNNEI. CDR3 amino acids: CASNGRDSGANVLTF. The CDR3 DNA reads as TGTGCCAGCAACGGCAGGGACTCTGGGGCCAACGTCCTGACTTTC.